The clone carrying this T cell receptor beta chain was counted only a few times. Antigen specificity is unknown. This sample was taken from a study of early T cells in non-severe SARS-CoV-2 infection. On the study more broadly: Chains were unpaired, as sequencing was done on bulk RNA from unsorted whole blood.

The length of the CDR3 is 16 residues. Trimming took off 5 bases at V and 7 bases at J, with 18 bases between the two ends. CDR1 is SEHNR and CDR2 is FQNEAQ in the germline V gene (reference sequence). Study-level results: Clonotype matching in VDJdb favored anti-spike CD8 responses and did not capture private and CD4 specificities.

Attachment of unique molecular identifiers was made to individual cDNA molecules. TCRdb re-derived calls from the 5' RACE reads in MiXCR, one entry per CDR3 protein. The table lists 53,000 or so distinct CDR3 sequences, 7% to 8% of them singletons. This chain links TRBV7-9 with TRBJ1-6; possible D gene TRBD1, 5 bases. This receptor was identified in an adult who was a healthcare worker with PCR-confirmed SARS-CoV-2 infection or an uninfected control (not recorded which). Sequences were obtained from whole blood. This CDR3 is CASSRTGDVRNSPLHF. CDR3 coding DNA: TGTGCCAGCAGCCGGACGGGGGACGTACGGAATTCACCCCTCCACTTT.